A single sample gave rise to the 24 T cell receptor beta chains below, sequenced in a study of T cells in Graves' hyperthyroidism and ophthalmopathy. Amplification of TCR beta CDR3 regions used RNA as the template. TCR CDR3 underwent first-round RT-PCR with the HTBI primer set. TCRdb re-derived calls from the multiplex PCR reads in MiXCR, one entry per CDR3 protein. The data show roughly 380,000 distinct CDR3 sequences, about 14% seen once. Sequencing was carried out using blood. The source is a woman in her fifties or sixties with Graves' hyperthyroidism.

This clonotype occurred a few times. The chain joins TRBV28 to TRBJ2-5; 9 bases are shared with TRBD2. The ends lost 2 bases at V and 5 bases at J; junction bases unmatched: 9. The CDR3 contains 16 residues. Looked up from germline, CDR1 is MDHEN and CDR2 is SYDVKM. DNA of the CDR3: TGTGCCAGCAGTTTAGGATTAGCGGGAGAGGGGGAGACCCAGTACTTC. Its protein product is CASSLGLAGEGETQYF.

This clonotype was counted a few times. The rearrangement uses TRBV5-1 and TRBJ1-1; D gene ambiguous. The V gene lost 5 bases and the J gene lost 1 base, with 9 bases spanning the gap. CDR1 and CDR2 from the germline V gene are SGHRS and YFSETQ. The CDR3 has 13 residues. The CDR3 DNA reads TGCGCCAGCAGGTCCGGTAAGAACACTGAAGCTTTCTTT. As protein: CASRSGKNTEAFF.

This clonotype was seen a single time. The chain has TRBV7-2 and TRBJ2-5; D perhaps matches TRBD1 (6 bases). Germline assignment: CDR1 SGHTA and CDR2 FQGNSA. This CDR3 region has 15 residues. The germline V and J ends were trimmed by 5 bases and 4 bases, with 17 bases remaining between them. CDR3 sequence (DNA): TGTGCCAGCAGCCAACCATCAGGGGTCGGAGAGACCCAGTACTTC. Protein: CASSQPSGVGETQYF.

This clonotype was recorded at least ten times. J is TRBJ2-1 and V is TRBV12-3 or TRBV12-4; unclear D gene. This CDR3 has 14 residues. V was trimmed by 3 bases and J by 3 bases, leaving 9 bases between them. The CDR3 reads CASSFAEFYNEQFF. CDR3 coding DNA: TGTGCCAGCAGTTTTGCGGAGTTCTACAATGAGCAGTTCTTC.

This clonotype was seen repeatedly, ten times or more. V usage is TRBV3-1 and J usage is TRBJ1-3; D unclear. The germline V gene has CDR1 LGHDT and CDR2 YNNKEL (reference sequence). Trimming stripped 7 bases from V and 9 bases from J, with 22 bases between. This CDR3 region has 15 residues. CDR3 coding DNA: TGTGCCAGCACCACCGGAACCCAAGCTCGCGGCACCATATATTTT. This translates into CASTTGTQARGTIYF.

The chain recombines TRBV25-1 with TRBJ2-2; tentatively, D is TRBD2 (6 bases). Germline CDR1 MGHDK, CDR2 SYGVNS. The V end lost 2 bases, the J end lost 3 bases, and 13 bases lay between the germline ends. The CDR3 is made up of 16 amino acids. CDR3 DNA sequence: TGTGCCAGCAGTGAAGGGGGGTTCCGGCACACCGGGGAGCTGTTTTTT. This sequence encodes CASSEGGFRHTGELFF. The whole variable domain, remainder taken from reference TRBV25-1 and TRBJ2-2, is EADIYQTPRYLVIGTGKKITLECSQTMGHDKMYWYQQDPGMELHLIHYSYGVNSTEKGDLSSESTVSRIRTEHFPLTLESARPSHTSQYLCASSEGGFRHTGELFFGEGSRLTVL.

V usage is TRBV15 and J usage is TRBJ2-1; 10 bases are shared with TRBD2. In germline, CDR1 is LNHNV, CDR2 YYDKDF (reference sequence). V lost 0 bases and J lost 4; bases outside the gene matches: 6. The CDR3 sequence is 17 residues long. CDR3 amino acids: CATSRDLHSGGYNEQFF. The CDR3 region has the DNA TGTGCCACCAGCAGAGATCTCCATAGCGGGGGGTACAATGAGCAGTTCTTC.

This clonotype was counted many times. This sequence joins TRBV29-1 and TRBJ2-1; a weak D match, TRBD2 (5 bases). Trimming took 1 base from V and 3 from J, leaving 16 bases between them. CDR1 and CDR2 from the germline V gene are SQVTM and ANQGSEA. The CDR3 covers 16 residues. This CDR3 reads CSVEVGILDRYNEQFF. CDR3 in DNA: TGCAGCGTTGAAGTGGGGATACTAGATCGCTACAATGAGCAGTTCTTC.

This clonotype has just a few counts. This chain connects TRBV15 to TRBJ1-6; 7 bases align to TRBD1. The germline gives CDR1 LNHNV, CDR2 YYDKDF (reference sequence). V lost 0 bases to trimming and J lost 5 bases; unmatched junction nucleotides: 10. The CDR3 is made up of 18 amino acids. The CDR3 loop reads CATSRERGAGGNNSPLHF. The CDR3 DNA follows: TGTGCCACCAGCAGAGAAAGAGGGGCAGGGGGGAATAATTCACCCCTCCACTTT.

The rearrangement uses TRBV11-3 and TRBJ2-1, with 14 bases lining up with TRBD2. The CDR3 runs to 16 residues. CDR1 is SGHNT, CDR2 YENEEA, per germline. The V and J ends lost 5 bases and 7 bases, in that order; junction bases with no gene match: 7. The CDR3 reads CASSPLGTSGSNEQFF. The CDR3 coding sequence is TGTGCCAGCAGCCCCCTCGGGACTAGCGGGAGTAATGAGCAGTTCTTC.

This clonotype showed up just a few times. This chain joins TRBV27 and TRBJ1-1; D is perhaps TRBD1 (5 bases). Germline CDR1 MNHEY, CDR2 SMNVEV (reference sequence). The CDR3 contains 14 residues. The V end lost 6 bases, the J end lost 2 bases, and 13 bases lay between the germline ends. This CDR3 is CASSNRDRNTEAFF. Here the CDR3 DNA reads TGTGCCAGCAGCAACCGGGACCGAAACACTGAAGCTTTCTTT.

This clonotype was seen ten or more times. The chain uses TRBV28 and TRBJ2-7, with 10 bases matching TRBD1. The junction had 8 bases not matched to a gene; V was cut back by 5 bases and J by 4 bases. The CDR3 has 15 residues. Germline assignment: CDR1 MDHEN and CDR2 SYDVKM. The CDR3 loop is CASSPGQGGLYEQYF. CDR3 DNA sequence: TGTGCCAGCAGTCCTGGACAGGGGGGTTTATACGAGCAGTACTTC.

The chain links TRBV13 to TRBJ1-4, with TRBD1 as a possible D gene (5 bases). The CDR3 contains 15 residues. Deletions cut 3 bases from V and 6 bases from J, with 14 bases between. From germline, CDR1 is PRHDT and CDR2 FYEKMQ (reference sequence). The CDR3, as DNA: TGTGCCAGCAGCTTGAGCCGGGGCGGACATGAAAAACTGTTTTTT. Translating it yields CASSLSRGGHEKLFF.

This clonotype showed up many times. This chain uses TRBV9 with TRBJ2-7; 7 positions match TRBD1. This CDR3 has 14 residues. V shed 4 bases, J shed 7 bases, and the junction held 11 bases outside the gene matches. Germline V CDR1 and CDR2: SGDLS, YYNGEE. The CDR3 DNA follows: TGTGCCAGCAGCCCATTCCCGACAGGGAATGAGCAGTACTTC. Translating it yields CASSPFPTGNEQYF.

The rearrangement joins TRBV7-2 to TRBJ2-4, with 8 bases lining up with TRBD2. V shed 1 base and J 0 bases; nucleotides not matched to a gene: 11. CDR3 length: 19 residues. Germline assignment: CDR1 SGHTA and CDR2 FQGNSA. CDR3 loop: CASSLGPLGREQAKNIQYF. The CDR3 DNA reads as TGTGCCAGCAGCTTAGGACCCCTCGGGAGGGAGCAAGCCAAAAACATTCAGTACTTC.

The J gene is TRBJ2-5, the V gene TRBV6-2 or TRBV6-3; D call uncertain. The CDR3 has 12 residues. Germline V gene sequence: CDR1 MNHEY, CDR2 SVGEGT. The V end lost 6 bases, the J end lost 4 bases, and 9 bases lay between the germline ends. CDR3 residues: CASSLDLETQYF. In DNA form, the CDR3 reads TGTGCCAGCAGCCTAGACCTAGAGACCCAGTACTTC.

This clonotype occurred many times. The chain has TRBV6-6 and TRBJ2-7, with a possible D match to TRBD2 (5 bases). Per germline, CDR1 MNHNY and CDR2 SVGAGI (reference sequence). V gave up 0 bases and J gave up 5 bases, with 11 bases separating them. This CDR3 has 14 residues. CDR3 region: CASSYSRNGNEQYF. In nucleotides, the CDR3 is TGTGCCAGCAGTTACTCCCGAAACGGGAACGAGCAGTACTTC.

This clonotype has at least ten counts. The genes are TRBV2 and TRBJ1-5; D call uncertain. Germline V gene lookup returns CDR1 SNHLY and CDR2 FYNNEI. The CDR3 sequence is 15 residues long. V lost 3 bases to trimming and J lost 6 bases, with 15 bases between them. The CDR3 reads CASSDGSVTGQPQHF. The CDR3 DNA sequence: TGTGCCAGCAGTGATGGCAGCGTTACGGGTCAGCCCCAGCATTTT.

This clonotype was seen repeatedly, ten times or more. The chain couples TRBV5-1 to TRBJ2-6; no definite D call. Trimming took off 4 bases at V and 1 base at J, with 6 bases between the two ends. Per germline, CDR1 SGHRS and CDR2 YFSETQ. The CDR3 extends over 14 amino acids. The CDR3 DNA reads TGCGCCAGCAGCCGAGGATCTGGGGCCAACGTCCTGACTTTC. It codes for CASSRGSGANVLTF.

Many counts were recorded for this clonotype. The rearrangement uses TRBV10-3 and TRBJ1-5; no reliable D call. Germline V gives CDR1 ENHRY, CDR2 SYGVKD. The CDR3 totals 13 residues. V was trimmed by 0 bases and J by 6 bases, leaving 6 bases between them. CDR3 loop: CAISESNGQPQHF. The CDR3 DNA sequence: TGTGCCATCAGTGAGTCGAATGGTCAGCCCCAGCATTTT.

This clonotype was recorded at least ten times. The genes are TRBV20-1 and TRBJ2-3, with 8 bases lining up with TRBD2. CDR1 DFQATT and CDR2 SNEGSKA come from the germline V gene (reference sequence). This CDR3 comprises 13 residues. After removal of 2 bases from V and 5 bases from J, the junction contained 3 bases not matched to a gene. CDR3 residues: CSARLAGKDTQYF. Written as DNA, the CDR3 is TGCAGTGCTAGACTAGCGGGTAAAGATACGCAGTATTTT.

This clonotype was counted ten times or more. The rearrangement joins TRBV10-3 to TRBJ1-1; D call uncertain. The CDR3 loop spans 16 amino acids. The V end was cut by 4 bases, the J end by 0 bases, with 15 bases between. Germline V lookup: CDR1 ENHRY, CDR2 SYGVKD. The DNA for the CDR3 is TGTGCCATCAGTGCGGAGGACCGAGCTTTGAACACTGAAGCTTTCTTT. It encodes CAISAEDRALNTEAFF.

This clonotype appeared a few times. V usage is TRBV20-1 and J usage is TRBJ2-7, with 9 positions matching TRBD1. The trim removed 0 bases at V and 3 bases at J, leaving 3 bases unmatched. CDR1 DFQATT and CDR2 SNEGSKA come from the germline V gene (reference sequence). The CDR3 has 14 amino acids. The CDR3 protein is CSARDRDRVYEQYF. Here the CDR3 DNA reads TGCAGTGCTAGAGATCGGGACAGGGTCTACGAGCAGTACTTC.

At least ten counts were recorded for this clonotype. The gene calls are TRBV2 and TRBJ2-5; TRBD2 is a possible D gene (5 bases). Trimming removed 6 bases from V and 5 bases from J, with 13 bases in between. This CDR3 spans 13 amino acids. Germline CDR1 reads SNHLY; CDR2 reads FYNNEI. The CDR3 loop reads CASSAGPGETQYF. The DNA for the CDR3 is TGTGCCAGCAGCGCGGGTCCTGGGGAGACCCAGTACTTC.